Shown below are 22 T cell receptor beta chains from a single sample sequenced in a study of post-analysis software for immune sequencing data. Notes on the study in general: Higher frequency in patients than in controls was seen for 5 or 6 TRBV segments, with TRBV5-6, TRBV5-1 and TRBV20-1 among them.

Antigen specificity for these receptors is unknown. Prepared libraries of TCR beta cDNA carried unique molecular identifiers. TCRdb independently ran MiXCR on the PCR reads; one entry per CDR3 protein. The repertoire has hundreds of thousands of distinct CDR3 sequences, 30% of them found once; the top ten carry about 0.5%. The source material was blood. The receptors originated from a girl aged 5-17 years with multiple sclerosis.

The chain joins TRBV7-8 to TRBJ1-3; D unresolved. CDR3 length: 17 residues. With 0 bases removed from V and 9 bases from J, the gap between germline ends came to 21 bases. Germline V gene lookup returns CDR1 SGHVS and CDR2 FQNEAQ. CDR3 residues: CASSLASSRGFNPTIYF. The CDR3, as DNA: TGTGCCAGCAGCTTAGCGAGCTCTCGAGGGTTTAATCCCACCATATATTTT. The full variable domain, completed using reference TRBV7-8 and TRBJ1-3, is GAGVSQSPRYKVAKRGQDVALRCDPISGHVSLFWYQQALGQGPEFLTYFQNEAQLDKSGLPSDRFFAERPEGSVSTLKIQRTQQEDSAVYLCASSLASSRGFNPTIYFGEGSWLTVV.

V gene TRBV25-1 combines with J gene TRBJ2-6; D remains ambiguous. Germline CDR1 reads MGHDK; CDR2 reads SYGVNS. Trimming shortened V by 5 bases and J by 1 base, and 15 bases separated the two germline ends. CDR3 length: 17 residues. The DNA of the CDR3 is TGTGCCAGCAGTCAAGGACCCTCTCGTTCTGGGGCCAACGTCCTGACTTTC. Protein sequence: CASSQGPSRSGANVLTF.

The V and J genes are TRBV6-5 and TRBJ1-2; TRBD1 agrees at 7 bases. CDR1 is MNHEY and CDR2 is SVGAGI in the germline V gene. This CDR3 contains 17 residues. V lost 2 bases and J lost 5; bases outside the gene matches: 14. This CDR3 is CASSYPLGGGALYGYTF. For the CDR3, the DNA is TGTGCCAGCAGTTACCCCCTCGGAGGGGGCGCTTTGTATGGCTACACCTTC.

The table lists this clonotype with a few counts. The CDR3 region has the DNA TGTGCCAGCAGTTTAGCCGGGGACGTCAATCAGCCCCAGCATTTT. It specifies CASSLAGDVNQPQHF. The chain uses TRBV28 and TRBJ1-5; possibly TRBD1 for D (5 bases). V was pared by 2 bases and J by 3 bases, with 11 bases between. Germline-derived CDR1 and CDR2 are MDHEN and SYDVKM. The CDR3 loop spans 15 amino acids.

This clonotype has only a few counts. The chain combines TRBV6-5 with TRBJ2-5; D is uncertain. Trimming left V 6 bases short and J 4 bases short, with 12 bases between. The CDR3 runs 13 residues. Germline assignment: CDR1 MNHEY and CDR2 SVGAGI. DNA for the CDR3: TGTGCCAGCAGGGCCTGGTTGGGAGAGACCCAGTACTTC. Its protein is CASRAWLGETQYF.

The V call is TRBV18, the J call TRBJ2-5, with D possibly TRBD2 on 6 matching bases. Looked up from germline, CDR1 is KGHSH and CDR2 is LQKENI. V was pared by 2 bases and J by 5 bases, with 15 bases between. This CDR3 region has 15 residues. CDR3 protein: CASSPETSEGETQYF. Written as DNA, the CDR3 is TGTGCCAGCTCACCAGAGACATCGGAGGGGGAGACCCAGTACTTC.

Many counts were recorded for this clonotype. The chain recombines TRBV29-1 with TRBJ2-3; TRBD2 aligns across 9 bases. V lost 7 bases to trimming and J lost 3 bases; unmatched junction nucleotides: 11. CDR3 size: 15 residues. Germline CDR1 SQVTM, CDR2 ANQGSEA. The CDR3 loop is CSARLAVGGTDTQYF. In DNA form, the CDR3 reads TGCAGCGCCAGACTAGCGGTGGGGGGGACAGATACGCAGTATTTT.

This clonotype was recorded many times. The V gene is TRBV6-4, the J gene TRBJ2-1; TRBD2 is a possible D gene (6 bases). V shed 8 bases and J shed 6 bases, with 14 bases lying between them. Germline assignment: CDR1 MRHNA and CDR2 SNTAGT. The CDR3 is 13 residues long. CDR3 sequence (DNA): TGTGCCAGCTCACCGGGAGCCGGCAATGAGCAGTTCTTC. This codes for CASSPGAGNEQFF.

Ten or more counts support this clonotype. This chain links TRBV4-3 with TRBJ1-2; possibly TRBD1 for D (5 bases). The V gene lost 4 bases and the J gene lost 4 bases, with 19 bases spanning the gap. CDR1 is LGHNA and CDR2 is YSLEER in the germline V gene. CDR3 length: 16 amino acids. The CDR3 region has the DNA TGCGCCAGCAGCCCGGAAAGGGGTCAGGGCTTCTATGGCTACACCTTC. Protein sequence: CASSPERGQGFYGYTF.

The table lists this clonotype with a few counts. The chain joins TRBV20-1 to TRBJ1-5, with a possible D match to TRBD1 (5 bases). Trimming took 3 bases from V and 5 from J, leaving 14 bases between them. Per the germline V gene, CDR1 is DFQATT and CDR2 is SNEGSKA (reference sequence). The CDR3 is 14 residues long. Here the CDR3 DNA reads TGCAGTGCTAGGTATCGGACATGGGATCAGCCCCAGCATTTT. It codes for CSARYRTWDQPQHF.

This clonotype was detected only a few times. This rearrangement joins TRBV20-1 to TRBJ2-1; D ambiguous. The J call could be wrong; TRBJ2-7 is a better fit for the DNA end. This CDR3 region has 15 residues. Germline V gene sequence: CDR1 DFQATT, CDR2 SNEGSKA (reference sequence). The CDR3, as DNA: TGCAGTGCTAGAGCATACATTAGCTCCTACAATGAGCAGTACTTC. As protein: CSARAYISSYNEQYF.

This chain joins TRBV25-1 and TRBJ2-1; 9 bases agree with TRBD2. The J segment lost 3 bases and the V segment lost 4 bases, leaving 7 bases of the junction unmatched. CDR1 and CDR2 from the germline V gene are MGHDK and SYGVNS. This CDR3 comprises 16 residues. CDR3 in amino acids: CASSGLSGRLYNEQFF. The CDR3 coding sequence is TGTGCCAGCAGTGGTTTAAGCGGGAGGCTCTACAATGAGCAGTTCTTC.

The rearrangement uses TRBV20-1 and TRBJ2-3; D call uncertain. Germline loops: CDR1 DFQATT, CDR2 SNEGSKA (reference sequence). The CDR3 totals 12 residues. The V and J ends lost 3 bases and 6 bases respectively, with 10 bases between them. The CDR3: CSARRSGDTQYF. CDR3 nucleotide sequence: TGCAGTGCTAGGAGGTCCGGCGATACGCAGTATTTT.

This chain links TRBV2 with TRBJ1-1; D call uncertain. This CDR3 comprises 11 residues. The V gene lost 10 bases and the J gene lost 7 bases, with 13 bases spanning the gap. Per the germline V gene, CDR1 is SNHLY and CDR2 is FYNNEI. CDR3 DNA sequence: TGTGCCACCCTGCGGACTGGTGAAGCTTTCTTT. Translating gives CATLRTGEAFF.

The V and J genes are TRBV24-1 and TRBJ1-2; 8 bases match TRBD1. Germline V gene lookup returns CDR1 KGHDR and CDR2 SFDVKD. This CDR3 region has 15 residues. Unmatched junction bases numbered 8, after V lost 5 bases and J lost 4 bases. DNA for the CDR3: TGTGCCACCAGTGCCACCGGACAGGGCGCCTATGGCTACACCTTC. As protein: CATSATGQGAYGYTF.

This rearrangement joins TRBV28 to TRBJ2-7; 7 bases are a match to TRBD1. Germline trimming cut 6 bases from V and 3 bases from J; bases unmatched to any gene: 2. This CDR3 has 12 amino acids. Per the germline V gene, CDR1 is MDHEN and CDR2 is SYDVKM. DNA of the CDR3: TGTGCCAGCAGGACAGGGTGCTACGAGCAGTACTTC. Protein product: CASRTGCYEQYF.

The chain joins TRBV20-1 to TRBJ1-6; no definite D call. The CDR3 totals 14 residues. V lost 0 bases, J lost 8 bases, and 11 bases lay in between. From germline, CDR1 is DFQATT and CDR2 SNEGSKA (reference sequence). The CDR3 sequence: CSARENSHDSPLHF. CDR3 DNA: TGCAGTGCTAGAGAAAACTCCCATGATTCACCCCTCCACTTT.

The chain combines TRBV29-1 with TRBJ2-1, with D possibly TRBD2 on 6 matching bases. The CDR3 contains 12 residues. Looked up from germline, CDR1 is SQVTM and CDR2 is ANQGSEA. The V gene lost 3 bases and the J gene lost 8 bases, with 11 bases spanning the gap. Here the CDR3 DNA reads TGCAGCGTTGATCTACAGCGGGATGAGCAGTTCTTC. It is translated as CSVDLQRDEQFF.

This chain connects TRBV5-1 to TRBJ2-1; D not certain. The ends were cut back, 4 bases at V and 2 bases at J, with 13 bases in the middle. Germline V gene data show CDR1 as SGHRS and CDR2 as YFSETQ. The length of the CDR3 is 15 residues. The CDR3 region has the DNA TGCGCCAGCAGCAACCCCTCGACGCCCTACAATGAGCAGTTCTTC. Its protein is CASSNPSTPYNEQFF.

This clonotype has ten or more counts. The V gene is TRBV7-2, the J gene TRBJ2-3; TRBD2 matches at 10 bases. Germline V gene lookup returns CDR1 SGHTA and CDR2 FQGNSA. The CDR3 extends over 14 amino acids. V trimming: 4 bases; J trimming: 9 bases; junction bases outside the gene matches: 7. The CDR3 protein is CASSWGLAPSTQYF. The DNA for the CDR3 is TGTGCCAGCAGCTGGGGACTAGCGCCGTCGACGCAGTATTTT.

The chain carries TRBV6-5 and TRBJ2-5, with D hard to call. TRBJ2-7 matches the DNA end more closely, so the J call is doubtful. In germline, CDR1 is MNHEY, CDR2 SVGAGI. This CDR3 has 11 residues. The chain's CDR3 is CASGTRYEQYF. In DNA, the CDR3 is TGTGCCAGCGGTACACGCTACGAGCAGTACTTC.

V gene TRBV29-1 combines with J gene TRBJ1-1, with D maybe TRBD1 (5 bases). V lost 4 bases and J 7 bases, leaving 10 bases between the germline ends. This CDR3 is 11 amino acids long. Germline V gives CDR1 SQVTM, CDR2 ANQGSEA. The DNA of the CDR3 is TGCAGCGTTGGTGGGGCGAATGAAGCTTTCTTT. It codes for CSVGGANEAFF.